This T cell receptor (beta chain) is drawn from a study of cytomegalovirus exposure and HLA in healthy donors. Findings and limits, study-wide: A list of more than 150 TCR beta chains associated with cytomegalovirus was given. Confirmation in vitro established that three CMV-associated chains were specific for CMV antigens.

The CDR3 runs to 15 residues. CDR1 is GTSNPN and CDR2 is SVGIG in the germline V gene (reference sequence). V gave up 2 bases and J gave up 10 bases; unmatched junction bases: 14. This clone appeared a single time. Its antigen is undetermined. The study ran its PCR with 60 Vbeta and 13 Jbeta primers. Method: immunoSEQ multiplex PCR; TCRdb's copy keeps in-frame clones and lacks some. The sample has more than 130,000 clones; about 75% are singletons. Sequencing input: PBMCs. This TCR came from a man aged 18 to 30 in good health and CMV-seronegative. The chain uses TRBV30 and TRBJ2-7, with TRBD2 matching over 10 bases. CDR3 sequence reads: CAWSLLAGAEGGQYF. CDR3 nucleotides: TGTGCCTGGAGTCTTCTAGCGGGAGCTGAGGGGGGCCAGTACTTC.